A selection of T cell receptor beta chains follows, all from one sample in a study of regulatory T cells in long-lasting Graves disease. MiXCR, applied by TCRdb to the multiplex PCR reads, yields one record per CDR3 protein. The table includes some 410,000 distinct CDR3 sequences, about 16% detected once. The sample was also linked to a second study, of T cells in Graves' hyperthyroidism and ophthalmopathy.

The material was peripheral blood mononuclear cells (PBMCs), obtained at new diagnosis, from a patient treated with antithyroid drugs. The receptors shown here come from a woman between 25 and 40 years old with Graves disease. Each CDR3 is given with its conserved first and last residue. Fields, in order: clone size, V gene, J gene, CDR3 length, D gene, CDR3 DNA, CDR3 protein. D genes are given only for firm matches. Rows give clone size only sometimes, using once, few, many, or a class for an expanded clone.

>once|TRBV11-3|TRBJ2-7|15|TRBD2
TGTGCCAGCAGCTTACGAGCGGGGGCAAATTGCGAGCAGTACTTC
CASSLRAGANCEQYF
>many|TRBV28|TRBJ2-7|15|.
TGTGCCAGCACCCCGGGGGACCTAGGCTCCTACGAGCAGTACTTC
CASTPGDLGSYEQYF
>many|TRBV3-1|TRBJ2-5|13|.
TGTGCCAGCAGCCAAGGGTATCAAGAGACCCAGTACTTC
CASSQGYQETQYF
>.|TRBV7-8|TRBJ2-3|16|TRBD1
TGTGCCAGCAGCCTCCGGGACAGGGAGAGCACAGATACGCAGTATTTT
CASSLRDRESTDTQYF
>few|TRBV29-1|TRBJ2-3|17|TRBD2
TGCAGCGTTCTAAAGGGACTAGCATCAGGCAATGCAGATACGCAGTATTTT
CSVLKGLASGNADTQYF
>many|TRBV2|TRBJ2-1|17|TRBD2
TGTGCCAGCAGTGCCCCGGGACTAGCGGGAGTCGCCTCTGAGCAGTTCTTC
CASSAPGLAGVASEQFF
>many|TRBV27|TRBJ2-1|16|.
TGTGCCAGCAGTTCGCAAGGGGGAAAGGAGCGCAATGAGCAGTTCTTC
CASSSQGGKERNEQFF
>.|TRBV28|TRBJ1-1|14|.
TGTGCCAGCGGTTTGAGGACAACGAACACTGAAGCTTTCTTT
CASGLRTTNTEAFF
>many|TRBV6-2/TRBV6-3|TRBJ2-1|18|TRBD2
TGTGCCAGCAGGAATACTTGGTTAGGACTAGCGGGAAACAATGAGCAGTTCTTC
CASRNTWLGLAGNNEQFF
>many|TRBV3-1|TRBJ2-4|15|.
TGTGCCAGCAGCCATTCCATATTAGCCAAAAACATTCAGTACTTC
CASSHSILAKNIQYF